This entry concerns a single TCR beta chain. There are 16 residues in the CDR3. The germline V gene encodes CDR1 KGHSH and CDR2 LQKENI. Trimming left V 3 bases short and J 1 base short, with 15 bases between. Profiling relied on immunoSEQ multiplex PCR, and the TCRdb table lists in-frame clones only, not all of them. The table shows approximately 12,000 clones, with around four fifths occurring only once. These data are taken from a study of graft-versus-host responses after intestinal transplantation. The TCR sequence derives from a human patient who received an intestinal transplant, so some T cells may come from the graft donor. Material: PBMCs, obtained approximately 120 days after transplant. The J gene is TRBJ1-1, the V gene TRBV18; the D gene is possibly TRBD1 (6 bases). CDR3 sequence: CASSPLAARGNTEAFF. The CDR3 nucleotides read TGTGCCAGCTCACCCCTAGCAGCCAGGGGGAACACTGAAGCTTTCTTT.